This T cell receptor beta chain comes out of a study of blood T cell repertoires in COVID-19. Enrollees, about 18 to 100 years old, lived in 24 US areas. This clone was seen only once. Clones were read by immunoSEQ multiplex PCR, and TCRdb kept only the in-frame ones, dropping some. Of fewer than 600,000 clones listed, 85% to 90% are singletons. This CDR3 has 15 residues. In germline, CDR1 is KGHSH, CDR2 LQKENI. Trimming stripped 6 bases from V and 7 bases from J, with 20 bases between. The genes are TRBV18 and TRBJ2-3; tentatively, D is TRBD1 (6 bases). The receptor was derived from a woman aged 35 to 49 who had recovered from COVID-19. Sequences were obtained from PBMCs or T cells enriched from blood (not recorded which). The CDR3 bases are TGTGCCAGCTCTCCCGGGACAAGGAAGGCTTATACGCAGTATTTT. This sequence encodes CASSPGTRKAYTQYF.